Listed below are T cell receptor beta chains from one sample, sequenced in a study of blood T cell repertoires in COVID-19. Clones were sequenced by immunoSEQ multiplex PCR, and TCRdb holds only the in-frame ones, with some missing. The table records some 180,000 clones, more than 80% of them present only once. Material: PBMCs or T cells enriched from blood (not recorded which). These receptors were taken from a man aged 35-49 years who had recovered from COVID-19. Each CDR3 is given with its conserved first and last residue. A D gene is named only where the DNA matches it firmly. Part of the rows lack a size; the others show once, few, many or a class for expanded clones.

d_call	j_call	clone_size	v_call	cdr3_nt	cdr3_aa
.	TRBJ1-4	.	TRBV19	TGTGCCAGTAGTTACTCAACTAATGAAAAACTGTTTTTT	CASSYSTNEKLFF
TRBD2	TRBJ2-7	.	TRBV19	TGTGCCAGTAGTCTAGCGGGAGGAGACGAGCAGTACTTC	CASSLAGGDEQYF
.	TRBJ1-6	.	TRBV11-3	TGTGCCAGCAGCTTAGGGGGGACTTATTCACCCCTCCACTTT	CASSLGGTYSPLHF
.	TRBJ2-2	.	TRBV19	TGTGCCAGTGCAGGTGGGGCCGCCACGAACACCGGGGAGCTGTTTTTT	CASAGGAATNTGELFF
.	TRBJ1-2	.	TRBV11-3	TGTGCCAGCAGCTTAGGGAGGGCTGGAGGCTACACCTTC	CASSLGRAGGYTF
.	TRBJ2-3	once	TRBV30	TGTGCCTGGAGCCCCTCGGGAGCGTATACGCAGTATTTT	CAWSPSGAYTQYF
.	TRBJ1-2	few	TRBV28	TGTGCCAGCAGTAAGACAACCCTCTATGGCTACACCTTC	CASSKTTLYGYTF
.	TRBJ1-6	.	TRBV6-5	TGTGCCAGCAGTTACTCGGTCTGGGGCCCTTCACCCCTCCACTTT	CASSYSVWGPSPLHF
.	TRBJ1-3	.	TRBV18	TGTGCCAGCTCACCGGCCCAGGCTCTTATCTCTGGAAACACCATATATTTT	CASSPAQALISGNTIYF
.	TRBJ1-1	.	TRBV19	TGTGCCAGCGCGGAGATGTCTTGGAACACTGAAGCTTTCTTT	CASAEMSWNTEAFF
.	TRBJ1-1	.	TRBV6-5	TGTGCCAGCATCCGGACAGAATACGCTGAAGCTTTCTTT	CASIRTEYAEAFF
TRBD1	TRBJ1-2	.	TRBV19	TGTGCCAGTAGTTTCAGGGGGCTCCTGGGGGGCTACACCTTC	CASSFRGLLGGYTF
TRBD1	TRBJ2-5	.	TRBV19	TGTGCCAGTAAGGGACAGGCGGGAAAGACCCAGTACTTC	CASKGQAGKTQYF
TRBD1	TRBJ2-7	.	TRBV7-8	TGTGCCAGCAGCCTAATGAACGGACAGGGCTCCTACGAGCAGTACTTC	CASSLMNGQGSYEQYF
TRBD2	TRBJ2-7	.	TRBV19	TGTGCCAGTAGTATAGTGGCTAGCGGATCCTACGAGCAGTACTTC	CASSIVASGSYEQYF
.	TRBJ2-7	.	TRBV27	TGTGCCAGCAGTCCAGAGGACCGGGACTGGCGTCCTCAGTACTTC	CASSPEDRDWRPQYF
TRBD2	TRBJ2-1	once	TRBV11-2	TGTGCCAGCAGCTTCTATCCGGGGGGGGGTACTACGGATGAGCAGTTCTTC	CASSFYPGGGTTDEQFF
TRBD1	TRBJ2-1	.	TRBV14	TGTGCCAGCAGCCAACTAACAGGGGACCTGAAGTTCTTC	CASSQLTGDLKFF
TRBD1	TRBJ2-7	.	TRBV4-1	TGCGCCAGCAGCCAAAGCCCCGCCTCCGGGACAGCAACGAACGAGCAGTACTTC	CASSQSPASGTATNEQYF
TRBD2	TRBJ2-1	.	TRBV18	TGTGCCAGCTCACCGACTAGCGGGTCCTACAATGAGCAGTTCTTC	CASSPTSGSYNEQFF
.	TRBJ1-3	.	TRBV11-2	TGTGCCAGCAGCTCCAGGCTATCTGGAAACACCATATATTTT	CASSSRLSGNTIYF
TRBD2	TRBJ2-1	.	TRBV13	TGTGCCAGCAGCTGGGGACTAGCGGGGGCTTCCTACAATGAGCAGTTCTTC	CASSWGLAGASYNEQFF
.	TRBJ2-1	few	TRBV12-5	TGTGCTAGTGGTTCGGGTCTCGGGGAATACAATGAGCAGTTCTTC	CASGSGLGEYNEQFF
.	TRBJ1-2	once	TRBV25-1	TGTGCCAGCAGTGCCAGGGCGTTCACTGGTGGCTACACCTTC	CASSARAFTGGYTF
.	TRBJ1-2	.	TRBV29-1	TGCAGCGTTGGGGAACCGACGGGAGTGGGGGAGAGAGGCTACACCTTC	CSVGEPTGVGERGYTF
.	TRBJ2-1	.	TRBV28	TGTGCCAGCAGTACGACTTACAGGCTCAGCTCCTACAATGAGCAGTTCTTC	CASSTTYRLSSYNEQFF
TRBD2	TRBJ2-1	.	TRBV20-1	TGCAGTGCTAGTAGCGGGAGAGTGTCCTACAATGAGCAGTTCTTC	CSASSGRVSYNEQFF
.	TRBJ1-1	.	TRBV5-1	TGCGCCAGCAGCTTAGAGGGTTCCACTGAAGCTTTCTTT	CASSLEGSTEAFF
TRBD2	TRBJ2-1	.	TRBV3-1/TRBV3-2	TGTGCCAGCAGCCAAGAGGGCGGCGGGGGGGCGTACAATGAGCAGTTCTTC	CASSQEGGGGAYNEQFF
.	TRBJ1-2	.	TRBV5-6	TGTGCCAGCAGCTTCCAGATTCGGGGGATTTATGGCTACACCTTC	CASSFQIRGIYGYTF
.	TRBJ1-6	.	TRBV10-3	TGTGCCATCAGGATTGGGGCAGCTTATAATTCACCCCTCCACTTT	CAIRIGAAYNSPLHF
TRBD1	TRBJ1-1	.	TRBV10-2	TGCGCCAGCATGCCAAGAGTGACAGGGAAGACTGAAGCTTTCTTT	CASMPRVTGKTEAFF
.	TRBJ1-3	.	TRBV9	.	CASSTLGRSSGNTIYF
.	TRBJ2-5	few	TRBV9	TGTGCCAGCAGCGTAGCTGTGCTAGCGAAGGAGACCCAGTACTTC	CASSVAVLAKETQYF
.	TRBJ1-1	.	TRBV5-1	TGCGCCAGCAGCTTGATGGACTTGGGGATGAACACTGAAGCTTTCTTT	CASSLMDLGMNTEAFF
.	TRBJ2-3	.	TRBV12-1	TGTGCCAGCAGCTTGATACCGGGACTACTAACAGATACGCAGTATTTT	CASSLIPGLLTDTQYF
.	TRBJ2-1	.	TRBV20-1	TGCAGTGCTAGTAGCACAGGCCCTTATGGTGAGCAGTTCTTC	CSASSTGPYGEQFF
TRBD1	TRBJ2-7	.	TRBV14	TGTGCCAGCAGCCTTGGGACAGGGTCCTACGAGCAGTACTTC	CASSLGTGSYEQYF
.	TRBJ1-5	.	TRBV2	TGTGCCAGCAGTGCGGAACAACTATATCAGCCCCAGCATTTT	CASSAEQLYQPQHF
.	TRBJ1-1	.	TRBV30	TGTGCCTGGAGTGTACTGGGCACCTTCGAAGCTTTCTTT	CAWSVLGTFEAFF
.	TRBJ1-1	.	TRBV7-9	TGTGCCAGCAGCTCAGGGGCCCTCGAACGAGCTTTCTTT	CASSSGALERAFF
.	TRBJ2-3	.	TRBV27	TGTGCCAGCAGTCCGAATCCCGCAGAGGGCGGCCGACGGGAGGATACGCAGTATTTT	CASSPNPAEGGRREDTQYF
.	TRBJ1-5	.	TRBV9	TGTGCCAGCAGCGTAGATCCGGTCCAGCCCCAGCATTTT	CASSVDPVQPQHF
.	TRBJ1-2	.	TRBV3-1/TRBV3-2	TGTGCCAGCAGCCAAGATTTAGCGGGAGTAGGTAACTATGGCTACACCTTC	CASSQDLAGVGNYGYTF
TRBD1	TRBJ2-1	.	TRBV27	TGTGCCAGCAGCGATACCGCCGGGACAGGGAATATAGATGAGCAGTTCTTC	CASSDTAGTGNIDEQFF
TRBD2	TRBJ2-7	few	TRBV5-1	TGCGCCAGCAGTCAGCCGGGGGGAGTTGGGTCCTACGAGCAGTACTTC	CASSQPGGVGSYEQYF